The clone carrying this TCR beta chain was found many times. Antigen: not known. The data stem from a study of neurological immune-mediated disorders. The CDR3 spans 14 residues. J lost 6 bases, V lost 3 bases, and 6 bases had no gene match. Germline values: CDR1 DFQATT, CDR2 SNEGSKA (reference sequence). PBMCs stored at -80 C, 2 million in total, were the source of the unsorted libraries. TCRdb reprocessed the 5' RACE reads via MiXCR and lists one record per CDR3 protein. The sample shows under 80,000 distinct CDR3 sequences, less than 4% of them seen only once. Study-level points and caveats: Phylogenetic grouping put 18 of 34 multiple sclerosis patients' repertoires into one related-CDR3 cluster, a possible signature. The absence of shared CDR3 amino acid sequences among expanded clones across subjects suggests private repertoires in all groups.

The chain uses TRBV20-1 and TRBJ2-2; the match to TRBD1 covers 8 bases. The sequence was obtained from a man aged 30 to 45 with multiple sclerosis. The specimen sequenced was PBMCs. The CDR3 reads CSASPGQGPGELFF. The CDR3 DNA reads as TGCAGTGCTAGTCCCGGACAGGGTCCCGGGGAGCTGTTTTTT.